The source of this TCR beta chain is a study of cytomegalovirus exposure and HLA in healthy donors. Trimming pared 1 base from V and 9 bases from J, leaving 11 bases between. The CDR3 has 13 amino acids. CDR1 SGHRS and CDR2 YFSETQ come from the germline V gene. Profiling relied on immunoSEQ multiplex PCR, and the TCRdb table lists in-frame clones only, not all of them. Among about 240,000 clones listed, about 83% were seen once. This chain uses TRBV5-1 with TRBJ2-1, with D tentatively TRBD2 (5 bases). The clonotype comes from a man younger than 30 in good health and CMV-seronegative. The sequenced sample was PBMCs. For the CDR3, the DNA is TGCGCCAGCAGCTTGTCGGGAACGGGTGAGCAGTTCTTC. It specifies CASSLSGTGEQFF.